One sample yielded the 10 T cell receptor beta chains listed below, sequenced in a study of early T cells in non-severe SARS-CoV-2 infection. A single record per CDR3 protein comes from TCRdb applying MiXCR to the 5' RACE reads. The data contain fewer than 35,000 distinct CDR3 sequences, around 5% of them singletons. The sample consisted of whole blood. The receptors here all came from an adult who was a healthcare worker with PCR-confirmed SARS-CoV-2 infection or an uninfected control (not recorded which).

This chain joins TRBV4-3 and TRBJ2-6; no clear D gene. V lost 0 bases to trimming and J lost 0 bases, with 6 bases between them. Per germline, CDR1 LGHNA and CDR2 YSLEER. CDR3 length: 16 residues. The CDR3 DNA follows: TGCGCCAGCAGCCAAGATACTTACTCTGGGGCCAACGTCCTGACTTTC. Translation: CASSQDTYSGANVLTF.

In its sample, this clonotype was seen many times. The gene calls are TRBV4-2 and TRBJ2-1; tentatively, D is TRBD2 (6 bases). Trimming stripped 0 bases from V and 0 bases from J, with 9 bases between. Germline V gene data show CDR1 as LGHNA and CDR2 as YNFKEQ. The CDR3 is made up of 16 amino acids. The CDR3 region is CASSQDLGGSYNEQFF. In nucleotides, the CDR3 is TGTGCCAGCAGCCAAGATCTCGGGGGCTCCTACAATGAGCAGTTCTTC.

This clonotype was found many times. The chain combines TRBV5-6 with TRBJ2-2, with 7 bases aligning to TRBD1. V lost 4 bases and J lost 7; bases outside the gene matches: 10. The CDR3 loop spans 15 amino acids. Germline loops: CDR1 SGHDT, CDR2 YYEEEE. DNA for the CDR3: TGTGCCAGCAGCACCTATCGGACAGGATACGGGGAGCTGTTTTTT. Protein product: CASSTYRTGYGELFF.

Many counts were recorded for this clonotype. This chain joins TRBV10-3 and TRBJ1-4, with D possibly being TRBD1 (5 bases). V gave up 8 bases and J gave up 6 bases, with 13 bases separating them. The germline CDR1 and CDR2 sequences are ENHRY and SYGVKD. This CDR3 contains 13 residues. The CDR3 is CAIGHGRDEKLFF. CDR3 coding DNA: TGTGCCATCGGACACGGGCGGGATGAAAAACTGTTTTTT.

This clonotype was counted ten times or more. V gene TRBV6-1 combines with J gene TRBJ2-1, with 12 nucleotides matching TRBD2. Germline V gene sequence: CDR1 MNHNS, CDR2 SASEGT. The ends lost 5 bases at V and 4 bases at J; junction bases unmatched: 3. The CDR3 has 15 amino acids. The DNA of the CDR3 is TGTGCCAGCAGTACCCTAGCGGGGGGGTACAATGAGCAGTTCTTC. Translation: CASSTLAGGYNEQFF.

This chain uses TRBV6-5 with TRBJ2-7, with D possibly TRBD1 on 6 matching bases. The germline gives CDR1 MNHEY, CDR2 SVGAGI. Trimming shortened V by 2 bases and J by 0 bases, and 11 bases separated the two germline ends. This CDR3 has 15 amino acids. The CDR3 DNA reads TGTGCCAGCAGTTACACAGGGCCCCCCTCCTACGAGCAGTACTTC. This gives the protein CASSYTGPPSYEQYF.

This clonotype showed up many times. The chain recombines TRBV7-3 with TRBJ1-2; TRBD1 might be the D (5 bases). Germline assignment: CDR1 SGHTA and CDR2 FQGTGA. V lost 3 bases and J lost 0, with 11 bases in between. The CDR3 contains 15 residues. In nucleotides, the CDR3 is TGTGCCAGCAGCTTGAATGGAGGGGCTAACTATGGCTACACCTTC. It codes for CASSLNGGANYGYTF.

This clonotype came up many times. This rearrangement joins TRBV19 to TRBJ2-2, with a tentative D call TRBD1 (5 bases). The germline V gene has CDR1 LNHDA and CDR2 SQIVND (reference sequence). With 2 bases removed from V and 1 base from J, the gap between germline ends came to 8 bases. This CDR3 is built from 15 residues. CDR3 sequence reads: CASSIRRENTGELFF. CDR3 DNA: TGTGCCAGTAGTATACGCAGGGAGAACACCGGGGAGCTGTTTTTT.

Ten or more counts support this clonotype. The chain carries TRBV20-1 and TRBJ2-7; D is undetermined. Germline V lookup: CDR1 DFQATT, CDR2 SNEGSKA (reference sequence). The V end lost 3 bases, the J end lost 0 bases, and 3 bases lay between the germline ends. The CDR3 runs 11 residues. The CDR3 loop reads CSARDSYEQYF. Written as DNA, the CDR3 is TGCAGTGCTAGGGACTCCTACGAGCAGTACTTC.

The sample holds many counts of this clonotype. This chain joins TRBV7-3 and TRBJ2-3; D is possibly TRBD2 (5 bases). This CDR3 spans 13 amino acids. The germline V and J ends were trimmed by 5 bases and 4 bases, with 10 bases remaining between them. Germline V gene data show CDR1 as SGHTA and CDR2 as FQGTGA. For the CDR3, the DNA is TGTGCCAGCAGCCTGACTAACGCAGATACGCAGTATTTT. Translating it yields CASSLTNADTQYF.